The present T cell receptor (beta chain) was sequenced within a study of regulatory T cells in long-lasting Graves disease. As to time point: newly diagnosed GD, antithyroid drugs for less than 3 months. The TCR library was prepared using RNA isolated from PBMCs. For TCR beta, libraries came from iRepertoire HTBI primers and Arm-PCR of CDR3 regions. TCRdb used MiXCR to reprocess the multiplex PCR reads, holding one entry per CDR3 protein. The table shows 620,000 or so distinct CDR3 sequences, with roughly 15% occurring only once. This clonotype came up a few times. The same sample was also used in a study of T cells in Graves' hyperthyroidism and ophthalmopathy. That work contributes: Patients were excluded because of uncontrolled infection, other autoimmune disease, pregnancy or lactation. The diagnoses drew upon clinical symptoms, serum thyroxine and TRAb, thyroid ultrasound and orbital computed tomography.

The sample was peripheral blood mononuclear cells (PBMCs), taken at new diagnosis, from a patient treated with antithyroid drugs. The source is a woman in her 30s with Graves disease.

The CDR3 sequence is CASSPNPGNYGYTF. In DNA, the CDR3 is TGTGCCAGCAGTCCCAACCCAGGGAACTATGGCTACACCTTC. The chain combines TRBV27 with TRBJ1-2, with TRBD1 as a possible D gene (5 bases). This CDR3 spans 14 amino acids. The V end lost 5 bases, the J end lost 2 bases, and 12 bases lay between the germline ends. Germline V gives CDR1 MNHEY, CDR2 SMNVEV (reference sequence).